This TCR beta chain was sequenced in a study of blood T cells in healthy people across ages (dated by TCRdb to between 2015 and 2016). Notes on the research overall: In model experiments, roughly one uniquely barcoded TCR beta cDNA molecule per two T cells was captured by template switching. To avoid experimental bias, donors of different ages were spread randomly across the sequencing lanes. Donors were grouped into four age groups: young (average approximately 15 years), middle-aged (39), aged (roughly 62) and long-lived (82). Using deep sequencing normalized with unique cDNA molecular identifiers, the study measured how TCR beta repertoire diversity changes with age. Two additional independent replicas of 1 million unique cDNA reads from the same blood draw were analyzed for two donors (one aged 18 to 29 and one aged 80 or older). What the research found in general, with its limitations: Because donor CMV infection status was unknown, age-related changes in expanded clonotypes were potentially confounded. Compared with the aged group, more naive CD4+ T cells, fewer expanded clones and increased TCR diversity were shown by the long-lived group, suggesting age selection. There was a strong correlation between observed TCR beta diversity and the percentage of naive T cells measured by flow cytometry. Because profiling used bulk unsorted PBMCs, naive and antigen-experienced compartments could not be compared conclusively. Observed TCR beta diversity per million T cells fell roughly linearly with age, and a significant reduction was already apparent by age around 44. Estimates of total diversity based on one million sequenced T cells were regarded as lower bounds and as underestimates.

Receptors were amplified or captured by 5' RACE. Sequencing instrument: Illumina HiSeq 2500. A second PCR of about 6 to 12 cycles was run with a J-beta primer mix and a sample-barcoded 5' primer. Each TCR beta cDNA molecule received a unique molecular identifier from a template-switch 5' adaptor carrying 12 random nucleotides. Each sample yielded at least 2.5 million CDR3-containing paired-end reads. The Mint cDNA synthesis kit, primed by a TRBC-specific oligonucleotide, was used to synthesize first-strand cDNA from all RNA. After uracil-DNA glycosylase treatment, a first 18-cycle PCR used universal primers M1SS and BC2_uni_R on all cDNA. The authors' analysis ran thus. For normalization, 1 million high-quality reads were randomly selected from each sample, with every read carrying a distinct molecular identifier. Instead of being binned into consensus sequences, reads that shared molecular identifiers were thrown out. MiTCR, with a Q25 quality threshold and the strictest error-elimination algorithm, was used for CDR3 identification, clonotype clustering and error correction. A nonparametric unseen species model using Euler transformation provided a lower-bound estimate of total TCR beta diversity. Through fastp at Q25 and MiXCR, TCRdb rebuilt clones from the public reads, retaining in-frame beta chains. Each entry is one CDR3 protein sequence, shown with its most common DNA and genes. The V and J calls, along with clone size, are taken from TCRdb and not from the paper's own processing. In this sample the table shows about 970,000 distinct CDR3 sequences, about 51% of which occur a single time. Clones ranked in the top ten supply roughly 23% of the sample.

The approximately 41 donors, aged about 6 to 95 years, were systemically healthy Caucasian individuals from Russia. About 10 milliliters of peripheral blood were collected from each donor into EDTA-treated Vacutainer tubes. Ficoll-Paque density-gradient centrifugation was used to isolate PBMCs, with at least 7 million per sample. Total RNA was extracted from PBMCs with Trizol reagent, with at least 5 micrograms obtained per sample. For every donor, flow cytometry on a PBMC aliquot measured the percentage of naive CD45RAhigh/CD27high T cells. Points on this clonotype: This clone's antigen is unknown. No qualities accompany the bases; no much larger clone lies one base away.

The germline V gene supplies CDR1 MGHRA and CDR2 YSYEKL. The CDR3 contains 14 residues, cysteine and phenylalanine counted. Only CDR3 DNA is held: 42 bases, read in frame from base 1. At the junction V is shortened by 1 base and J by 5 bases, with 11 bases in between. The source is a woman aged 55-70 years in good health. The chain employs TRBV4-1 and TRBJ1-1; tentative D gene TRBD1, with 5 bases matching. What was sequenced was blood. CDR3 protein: CASSQVGLGTEAFF. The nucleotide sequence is TGCGCCAGCAGCCAAGTGGGGCTGGGTACTGAAGCTTTCTTT.